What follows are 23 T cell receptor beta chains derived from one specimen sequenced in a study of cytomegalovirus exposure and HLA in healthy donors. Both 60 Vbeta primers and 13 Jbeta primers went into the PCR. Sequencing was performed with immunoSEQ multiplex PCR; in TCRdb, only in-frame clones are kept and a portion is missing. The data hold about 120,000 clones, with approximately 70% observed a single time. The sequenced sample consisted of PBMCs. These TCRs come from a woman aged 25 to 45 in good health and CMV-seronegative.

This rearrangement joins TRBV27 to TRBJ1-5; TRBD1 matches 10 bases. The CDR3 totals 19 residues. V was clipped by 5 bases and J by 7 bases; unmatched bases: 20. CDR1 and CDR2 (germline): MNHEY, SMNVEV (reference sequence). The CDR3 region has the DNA TGTGCCAGCAGTCCTCCCCCTGACAGGGGGCTAACCTATGGGCAGCCCCAGCATTTT. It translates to CASSPPPDRGLTYGQPQHF.

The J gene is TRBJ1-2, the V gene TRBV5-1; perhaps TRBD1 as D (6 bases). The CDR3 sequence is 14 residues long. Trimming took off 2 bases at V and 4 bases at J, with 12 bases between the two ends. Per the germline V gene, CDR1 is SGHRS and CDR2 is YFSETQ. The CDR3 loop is CASSLAGVVYGYTF. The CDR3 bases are TGCGCCAGCAGCTTAGCAGGGGTAGTCTATGGCTACACCTTC.

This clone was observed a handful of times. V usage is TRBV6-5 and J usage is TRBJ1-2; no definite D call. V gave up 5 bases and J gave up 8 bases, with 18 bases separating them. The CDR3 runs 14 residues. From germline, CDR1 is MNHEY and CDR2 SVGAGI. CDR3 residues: CASSRSHSRWGYTF. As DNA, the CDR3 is TGTGCCAGCAGTCGCTCCCACTCAAGATGGGGCTACACCTTC.

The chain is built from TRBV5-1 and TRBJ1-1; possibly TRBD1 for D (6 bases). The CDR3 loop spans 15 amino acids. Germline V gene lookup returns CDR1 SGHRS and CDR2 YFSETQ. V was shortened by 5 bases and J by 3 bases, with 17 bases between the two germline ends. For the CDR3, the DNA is TGCGCCAGCAGTTTTTCTTCCCACAGGGACACTGAAGCTTTCTTT. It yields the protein CASSFSSHRDTEAFF.

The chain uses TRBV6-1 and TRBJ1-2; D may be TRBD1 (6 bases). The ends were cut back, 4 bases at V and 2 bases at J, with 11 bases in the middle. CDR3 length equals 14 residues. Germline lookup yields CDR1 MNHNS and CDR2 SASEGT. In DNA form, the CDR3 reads TGTGCCAGCAGTGTTAACAGGGAGAACTATGGCTACACCTTC. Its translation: CASSVNRENYGYTF.

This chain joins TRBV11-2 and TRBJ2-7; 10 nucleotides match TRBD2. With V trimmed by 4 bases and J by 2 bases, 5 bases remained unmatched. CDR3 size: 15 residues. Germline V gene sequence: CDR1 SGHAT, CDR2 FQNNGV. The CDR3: CASSSWTSGTYEQYF. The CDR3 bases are TGTGCCAGCAGCTCTTGGACTAGCGGAACCTACGAGCAGTACTTC.

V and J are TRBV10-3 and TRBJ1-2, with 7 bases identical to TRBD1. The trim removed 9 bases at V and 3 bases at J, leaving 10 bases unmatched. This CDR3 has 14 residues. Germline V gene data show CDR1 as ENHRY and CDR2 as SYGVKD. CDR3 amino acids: CAIDRTGADYGYTF. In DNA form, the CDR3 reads TGTGCCATTGACCGTACAGGGGCGGACTATGGCTACACCTTC.

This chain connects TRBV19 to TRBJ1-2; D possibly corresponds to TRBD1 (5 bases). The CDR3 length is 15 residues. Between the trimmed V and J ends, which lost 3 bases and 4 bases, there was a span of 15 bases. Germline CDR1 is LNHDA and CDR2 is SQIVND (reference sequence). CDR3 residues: CASSMGHSAGYGYTF. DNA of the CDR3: TGTGCCAGTAGTATGGGGCACTCAGCGGGCTATGGCTACACCTTC.

The CDR3 is CASSFGLAGGPREQFF. Here the CDR3 DNA reads TGTGCCAGCAGCTTCGGACTAGCGGGAGGGCCTCGTGAGCAGTTCTTC. The J gene is TRBJ2-1, the V gene TRBV11-3, with 15 bases identical to TRBD2. The ends lost 3 bases at V and 9 bases at J; junction bases unmatched: 6. Germline CDR1 and CDR2: SGHNT and YENEEA. CDR3 length: 16 residues.

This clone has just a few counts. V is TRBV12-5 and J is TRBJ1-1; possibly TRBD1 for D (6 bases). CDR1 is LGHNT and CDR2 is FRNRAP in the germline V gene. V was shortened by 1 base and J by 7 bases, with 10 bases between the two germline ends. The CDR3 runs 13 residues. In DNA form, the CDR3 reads TGTGCTAGTGGTTTGGCAGGGGCAGGTGAAGCTTTCTTT. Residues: CASGLAGAGEAFF.

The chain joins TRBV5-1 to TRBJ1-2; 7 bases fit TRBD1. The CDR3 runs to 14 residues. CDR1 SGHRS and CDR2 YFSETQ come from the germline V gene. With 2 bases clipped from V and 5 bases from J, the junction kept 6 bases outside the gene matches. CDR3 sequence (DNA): TGCGCCAGCAGCTTCAACCCAGGGGGGTATGGCTACACCTTC. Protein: CASSFNPGGYGYTF.

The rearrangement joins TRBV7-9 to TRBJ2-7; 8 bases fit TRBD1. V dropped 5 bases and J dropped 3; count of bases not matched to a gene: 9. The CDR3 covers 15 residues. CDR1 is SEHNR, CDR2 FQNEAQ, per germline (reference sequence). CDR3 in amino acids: CASSGTGGPYYEQYF. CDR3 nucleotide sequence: TGTGCCAGCAGCGGTACAGGGGGACCCTACTACGAGCAGTACTTC.

CDR3 sequence (DNA): TGCAGCTGCCCAAAGGCGGGTGGTAGCACAGATACGCAGTATTTT. It encodes CSCPKAGGSTDTQYF. The V gene is TRBV29-1, the J gene TRBJ2-3, with a tentative D call TRBD2 (5 bases). This CDR3 has 15 residues. The V end was cut by 8 bases, the J end by 0 bases, with 18 bases between. Germline values: CDR1 SQVTM, CDR2 ANQGSEA.

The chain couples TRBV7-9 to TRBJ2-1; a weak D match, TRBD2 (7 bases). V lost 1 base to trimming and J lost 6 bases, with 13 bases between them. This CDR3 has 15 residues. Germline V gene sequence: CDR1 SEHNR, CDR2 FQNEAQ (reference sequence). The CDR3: CASSLVGGGFNEQFF. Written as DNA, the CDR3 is TGTGCCAGCAGCTTAGTTGGGGGGGGCTTCAATGAGCAGTTCTTC.

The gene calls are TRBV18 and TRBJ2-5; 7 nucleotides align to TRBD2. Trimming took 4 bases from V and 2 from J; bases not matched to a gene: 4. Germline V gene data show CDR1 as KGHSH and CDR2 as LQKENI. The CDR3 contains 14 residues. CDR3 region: CASSQQRGQETQYF. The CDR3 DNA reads TGTGCCAGCTCACAACAGCGGGGACAAGAGACCCAGTACTTC.

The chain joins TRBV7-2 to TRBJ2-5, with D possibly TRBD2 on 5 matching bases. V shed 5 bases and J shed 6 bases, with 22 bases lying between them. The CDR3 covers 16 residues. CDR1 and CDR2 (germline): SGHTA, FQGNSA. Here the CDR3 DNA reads TGTGCCAGCAGCCCATACTCACCCGGGGTCCGAAAGACCCAGTACTTC. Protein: CASSPYSPGVRKTQYF.

This chain's CDR3 is CASRVGQGANQPQHF. In nucleotides, the CDR3 is TGTGCCAGCAGGGTGGGACAGGGGGCCAATCAGCCCCAGCATTTT. This chain joins TRBV6-6 and TRBJ1-5, with 12 positions matching TRBD1. The ends lost 6 bases at V and 3 bases at J; junction bases unmatched: 3. The CDR3 totals 15 residues. Germline values: CDR1 MNHNY, CDR2 SVGAGI (reference sequence).

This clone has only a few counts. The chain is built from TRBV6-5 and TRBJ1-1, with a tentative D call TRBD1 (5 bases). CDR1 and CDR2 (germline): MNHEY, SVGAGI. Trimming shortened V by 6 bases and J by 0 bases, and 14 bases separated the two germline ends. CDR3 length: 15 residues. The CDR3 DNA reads TGTGCCAGCAGGAGAACCCGACAGCTGAACACTGAAGCTTTCTTT. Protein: CASRRTRQLNTEAFF.

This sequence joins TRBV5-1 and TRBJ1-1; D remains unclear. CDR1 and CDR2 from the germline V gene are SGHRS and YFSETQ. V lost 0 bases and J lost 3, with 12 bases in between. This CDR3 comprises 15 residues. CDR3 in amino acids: CASSLGTLRDTEAFF. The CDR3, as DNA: TGCGCCAGCAGCTTGGGCACTCTCCGCGACACTGAAGCTTTCTTT.

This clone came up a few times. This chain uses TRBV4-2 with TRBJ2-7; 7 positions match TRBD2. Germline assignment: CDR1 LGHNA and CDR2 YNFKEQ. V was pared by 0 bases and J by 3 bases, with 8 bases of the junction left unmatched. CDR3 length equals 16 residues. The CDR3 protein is CASSQDRGEAFYEQYF. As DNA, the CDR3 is TGTGCCAGCAGCCAAGATCGGGGGGAAGCTTTCTACGAGCAGTACTTC.

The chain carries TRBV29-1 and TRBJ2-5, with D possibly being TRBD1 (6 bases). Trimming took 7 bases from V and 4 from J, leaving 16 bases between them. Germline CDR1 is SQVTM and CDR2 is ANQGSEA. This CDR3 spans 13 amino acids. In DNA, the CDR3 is TGCAGCGCCCAAGGACAGACCCGAGAGACCCAGTACTTC. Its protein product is CSAQGQTRETQYF.

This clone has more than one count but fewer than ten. The CDR3 here is CASSSADRGRNQPQHF. The DNA for the CDR3 is TGTGCCAGCAGTTCCGCAGACAGGGGCCGCAATCAGCCCCAGCATTTT. This sequence joins TRBV6-6 and TRBJ1-5; TRBD1 matches 8 bases. Losses at the gene ends were 4 bases for V and 2 bases for J; bases not matched to a gene: 7. This CDR3 contains 16 residues. Germline V CDR1 and CDR2: MNHNY, SVGAGI (reference sequence).

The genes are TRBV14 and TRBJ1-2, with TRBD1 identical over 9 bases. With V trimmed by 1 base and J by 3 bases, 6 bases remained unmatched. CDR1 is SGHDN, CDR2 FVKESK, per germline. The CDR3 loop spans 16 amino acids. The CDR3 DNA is TGTGCCAGCAGCCAAGCCGGGGGACAGGGCCACTATGGCTACACCTTC. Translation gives CASSQAGGQGHYGYTF. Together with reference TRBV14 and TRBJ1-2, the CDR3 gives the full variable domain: EAGVTQFPSHSVIEKGQTVTLRCDPISGHDNLYWYRRVMGKEIKFLLHFVKESKQDESGMPNNRFLAERTGGTYSTLKVQPAELEDSGVYFCASSQAGGQGHYGYTFGSGTRLTVV.